A selection of T cell receptor beta chains follows, all from one sample in a study of blood T cell repertoires in COVID-19. Assay used: immunoSEQ multiplex PCR; TCRdb lists only in-frame clones, some missing. Found here are approximately 250,000 clones, 84% of them singletons; the top ten hold approximately 9%. Sequencing input: peripheral blood. The receptors derive from a human donor in a cohort sampled during active COVID-19. Each CDR3 is given with its conserved first and last residue. D genes are given only for firm matches. Some rows have no size entry. The others give once, few or many, or a class for an expanded clone.

v_call	cdr3_length	clone_size	d_call	j_call	cdr3_nt	cdr3_aa
TRBV5-6	14	-	TRBD1	TRBJ1-1	TGTGCCAGCAGCTCAGGACAGGCAAACACTGAAGCTTTCTTT	CASSSGQANTEAFF
TRBV4-2	15	-	-	TRBJ2-7	TGTGCCAGCAGCCAAGACGGCAGGGCGGCCTACGAGCAGTACTTC	CASSQDGRAAYEQYF
TRBV10-2	15	-	TRBD2	TRBJ2-1	TGCGCCAGCATGGCCGGGACTAGGTTTCACAATGAGCAGTTCTTC	CASMAGTRFHNEQFF
TRBV3-1/TRBV3-2	17	few	TRBD1	TRBJ1-6	TGTGCCAGCAGCCAAGTGATAGGAGGGACAGGGGGTTCACCCCTCCACTTT	CASSQVIGGTGGSPLHF
TRBV5-1	14	-	-	TRBJ2-5	TGCGCCAGCAGCCCGGGGTATTGGGGAGAGACCCAGTACTTC	CASSPGYWGETQYF
TRBV27	15	-	TRBD2	TRBJ2-7	TGTGCCAGCAGTTCACCAGCGGGGGCCTCCTACGAGCAGTACTTC	CASSSPAGASYEQYF
TRBV29-1	16	-	-	TRBJ2-3	TGCAGCGTTTCCCTCCGTGGTTGGAGGGAGGAAGATACGCAGTATTTT	CSVSLRGWREEDTQYF
TRBV5-1	16	-	TRBD1	TRBJ2-3	TGCGCCAGCAGCCCGCAGACAGGGGGCTTATACGATACGCAGTATTTT	CASSPQTGGLYDTQYF
TRBV3-1/TRBV3-2	14	-	TRBD1	TRBJ1-1	TGTGCCAGCAGCCCTATTAGACAGGGGTTTGGGGCTTTCTTT	CASSPIRQGFGAFF
TRBV3-1/TRBV3-2	14	-	TRBD1	TRBJ1-5	TGTGCCAGCCAACCGACAGGGGCCAATCAGCCCCAGCATTTT	CASQPTGANQPQHF
TRBV11-2	13	once	-	TRBJ2-5	TGTGCCAGCAGCTTAGGGGGCTGGGAGACCCAGTACTTC	CASSLGGWETQYF
TRBV19	15	once	TRBD1	TRBJ2-7	TGTGCCAGTAGTTCAGCCGGGACAGGGGGTTACGAGCAGTACTTC	CASSSAGTGGYEQYF
TRBV4-1	14	-	TRBD2	TRBJ2-7	TGCGCCAGCAGCCAGGCTAGCGGGGCCCACGAGCAGTACTTC	CASSQASGAHEQYF
TRBV6-5	14	once	TRBD1	TRBJ1-1	TGTGCCAGCAGCAAAACAGGGGGGAACACTGAAGCTTTCTTT	CASSKTGGNTEAFF
TRBV6-5	13	-	-	TRBJ1-6	TGTGCCAGCAGCTCGCTGACTGATTCACCCCTCCACTTT	CASSSLTDSPLHF
TRBV10-2	15	-	TRBD2	TRBJ2-3	TGCGCCAGCAGTGACTCTAGCGGAAGCACAGATACGCAGTATTTT	CASSDSSGSTDTQYF
TRBV4-2	18	-	TRBD2	TRBJ2-3	TGTGCCAGCAGCCAAGTCGAACTAGCGGGGGGGCAACCAGATACGCAGTATTTT	CASSQVELAGGQPDTQYF
TRBV29-1	13	-	TRBD1	TRBJ1-1	TGCAGCGCCGGAAGGGGGCGAGACACTGAAGCTTTCTTT	CSAGRGRDTEAFF
TRBV12-3/TRBV12-4	11	-	TRBD2	TRBJ2-1	TGTGCCAGCAGTCAGCGGGGGCCGCAGTTCTTC	CASSQRGPQFF
TRBV14	14	-	-	TRBJ1-1	TGTGCCAGCAGCCATTCCGGAGGCTACACTGAAGCTTTCTTT	CASSHSGGYTEAFF
TRBV5-1	16	-	TRBD1	TRBJ2-2	TGCGCCAGCAGACGGACAGGGGGTGTGGACACCGGGGAGCTGTTTTTT	CASRRTGGVDTGELFF
TRBV6-5	13	-	TRBD2	TRBJ2-7	TGTGCCAGCAGACCTAGCGGCTCCTACGAGCAGTACTTC	CASRPSGSYEQYF
TRBV5-1	16	-	TRBD2	TRBJ2-2	TGCGCCAGCAGCAGGGAGGGACTAACTAGCACCGGGGAGCTGTTTTTT	CASSREGLTSTGELFF
TRBV19	15	-	TRBD2	TRBJ2-1	TGTGCCAGTAGTAGGCGGGAGGTCGCCCGCAATGAGCAGTTCTTC	CASSRREVARNEQFF
TRBV4-1	14	-	TRBD1	TRBJ2-1	TGCGCCAGCAGCCGGGACAGAAGATACAATGAGCAGTTCTTC	CASSRDRRYNEQFF
TRBV12-3/TRBV12-4	13	few	-	TRBJ2-3	TGTGCCAGCAGTTTATTCAACACAGATACGCAGTATTTT	CASSLFNTDTQYF
TRBV15	13	-	TRBD1	TRBJ1-2	TGTGCCACCAGCAGAGACGCTAGGGACAGCTTCACCTTC	CATSRDARDSFTF
TRBV27	12	-	-	TRBJ2-1	TGTGCCAGCAGCCTCATAGGGGATGAGCAGTTCTTC	CASSLIGDEQFF
TRBV13	15	-	-	TRBJ2-3	TGTGCCAGCAGCCGGGACAAGCGCGTCCCAGATACGCAGTATTTT	CASSRDKRVPDTQYF
TRBV27	15	-	TRBD1	TRBJ2-2	TGTGCCAGCAGTTTATGGAGCAGGGGGTCCGGGGAGCTGTTTTTT	CASSLWSRGSGELFF
TRBV9	14	-	-	TRBJ2-1	TGTGCCAGCAGCGTAGATCTACTTTACAATGAGCAGTTCTTC	CASSVDLLYNEQFF
TRBV4-1	13	-	-	TRBJ2-4	TGCGCCAGCAGCCAAGAGTCCGAAAACATTCAGTACTTC	CASSQESENIQYF
TRBV28	20	-	TRBD1	TRBJ2-6	TGTGCCAGCAGTTCGGGCCCAGGGGGCGCGGGGAGCTCTGGGGCCAACGTCCTGACTTTC	CASSSGPGGAGSSGANVLTF
TRBV4-1	18	-	TRBD2	TRBJ2-5	TGCGCCAGCAGCCTTGGGACTAGCGGGGGGCAACATCAAGAGACCCAGTACTTC	CASSLGTSGGQHQETQYF
TRBV6-2/TRBV6-3	15	-	TRBD1	TRBJ2-3	TGTGCCAGCAGTTTACGGACAGGGGGCATAGATACGCAGTATTTT	CASSLRTGGIDTQYF
TRBV4-2	17	-	TRBD1	TRBJ2-1	TGTGCCAGCAGCCAGGCTGAGGGGGCCTCTACGAGGGTTGAGCAGTTCTTC	CASSQAEGASTRVEQFF
TRBV7-2	16	-	TRBD1	TRBJ1-1	TGTGCCAGCAGCTTAGTGGGGACAGGGGGCGCGACTGAAGCTTTCTTT	CASSLVGTGGATEAFF
TRBV27	18	-	TRBD1	TRBJ1-6	TGTGCCAGCAGACTCTCCGGACAGGGGAGCTCCTATAATTCACCCCTCCACTTT	CASRLSGQGSSYNSPLHF